This TCR beta chain was obtained from a study of Tregs in tolerant kidney transplant recipients. Germline values: CDR1 LGHNA, CDR2 YSLEER. Trimming cost V 0 bases and J 8 bases, with 6 bases left between them. The CDR3 spans 12 residues. This clone was observed once. CD4+CD25+CD127- Tregs, CD4+CD25- non-Tregs, CD4 and CD8 cells were sorted. TCRdb keeps only in-frame clones here, not all; method: immunoSEQ multiplex PCR. The sample yields over 55,000 clones, around 82% seen once. This sequence originates from a human donor in good health. The chain recombines TRBV4-3 with TRBJ2-3; D unclear. The specimen sequenced was CD4+ T cells from blood. The CDR3 loop reads CASSQDLSTQYF. The DNA of the CDR3 is TGCGCCAGCAGCCAAGACTTGAGTACGCAGTATTTT.